By share, the clone carrying this T cell receptor beta chain counts as medium-sized. These data belong to a study of human T cells and chemical hapten exposure. Time point described: healthy volunteer bleed at 2 weeks. Whole blood, unfractionated, served as the material for total RNA extraction. During construction of the library, unique molecular identifiers were attached to individual cDNA molecules for quantitative, reproducible TCR counting. Source study methods: Counting gave a median of around 100,000 TCRs per sample, with values ranging from about 23,224 to 690,600. TCRdb redid the calling of the RACE reads with MiXCR, one entry per CDR3 protein. TCRdb, not the authors, supplied the V and J calls. The data contain 30,000 or so distinct CDR3 sequences, about 7.7% of them singletons. Material: whole blood. This TCR was sampled from a human donor in good health. Some clones in this sample may be carry-over from other donors' samples.

This chain's CDR3 is CSAPPSSSYNEQFF. DNA for the CDR3: TGCAGTGCTCCCCCATCTAGCTCCTACAATGAGCAGTTCTTC. The chain carries TRBV20-1 and TRBJ2-1; D not certain. The CDR3 is made up of 14 amino acids. The V end was cut by 5 bases, the J end by 0 bases, with 11 bases between. Looked up from germline, CDR1 is DFQATT and CDR2 is SNEGSKA (reference sequence).